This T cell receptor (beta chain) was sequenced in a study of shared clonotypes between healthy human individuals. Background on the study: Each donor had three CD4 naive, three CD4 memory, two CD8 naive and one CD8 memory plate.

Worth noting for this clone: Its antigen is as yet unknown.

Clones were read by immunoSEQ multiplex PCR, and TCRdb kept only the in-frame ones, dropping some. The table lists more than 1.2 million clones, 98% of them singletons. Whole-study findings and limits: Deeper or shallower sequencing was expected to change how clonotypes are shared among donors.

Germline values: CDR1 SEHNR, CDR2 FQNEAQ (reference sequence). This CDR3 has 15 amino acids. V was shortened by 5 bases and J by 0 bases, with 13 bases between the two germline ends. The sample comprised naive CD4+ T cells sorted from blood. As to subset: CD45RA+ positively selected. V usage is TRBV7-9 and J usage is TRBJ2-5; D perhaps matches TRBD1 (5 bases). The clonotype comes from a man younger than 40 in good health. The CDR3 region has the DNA TGTGCCAGCAGCAAAAGACAGACGTACCAAGAGACCCAGTACTTC. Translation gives CASSKRQTYQETQYF.